These T cell receptor beta chains were read from a single sample in a study of blood T cell repertoires in COVID-19. Produced via immunoSEQ multiplex PCR; TCRdb's table is partial and in-frame only. The table includes under 250,000 clones, about 82% detected once. Material: peripheral blood. Receptors were obtained from a man older than 75 with acute or convalescent COVID-19. The CDR3 runs from the conserved cysteine through the conserved F or W. Fields, in order: V gene, clone size, J gene, D gene, CDR3 DNA, CDR3 protein. A D gene is named only where the DNA matches it firmly. Not every row has a clone size; where given, it reads once, few, many or a size class.

V gene: TRBV7-8
clone size: -
J gene: TRBJ2-1
D gene: TRBD2
CDR3 DNA: TGTGCCAGCAGCTTGGGTCTAGCGGAATACAATGAGCAGTTCTTC
CDR3 protein: CASSLGLAEYNEQFF

V gene: TRBV27
clone size: once
J gene: TRBJ2-3
D gene: TRBD2
CDR3 DNA: TGTGCCAGCTCATCCACTAGCGCGGGAGGGCCGAGCACAGATACGCAGTATTTT
CDR3 protein: CASSSTSAGGPSTDTQYF

V gene: TRBV6-5
clone size: -
J gene: TRBJ2-5
D gene: -
CDR3 DNA: TGTGCCAGCAGAGGGGCCAAAGAGACCCAGTACTTC
CDR3 protein: CASRGAKETQYF

V gene: TRBV6-2/TRBV6-3
clone size: -
J gene: TRBJ2-2
D gene: TRBD2
CDR3 DNA: TGTGCCAGCAGTTACGGACTAGCGCTTACGAACACCGGGGAGCTGTTTTTT
CDR3 protein: CASSYGLALTNTGELFF

V gene: TRBV6-5
clone size: -
J gene: TRBJ2-7
D gene: -
CDR3 DNA: TGTGCCAGCAGTTACCCAGGAAGGGGCGAGCAGTACTTC
CDR3 protein: CASSYPGRGEQYF

V gene: TRBV27
clone size: -
J gene: TRBJ2-1
D gene: TRBD2
CDR3 DNA: TGTGCCAGCAGTCGTAGCGGGCTAAGCTCCTACAATGAGCAGTTCTTC
CDR3 protein: CASSRSGLSSYNEQFF

V gene: TRBV5-1
clone size: few
J gene: TRBJ1-4
D gene: TRBD1
CDR3 DNA: TGCGCCAGCAGCAAGAAAGAACAGGGGAAAAATGAAAAACTGTTTTTT
CDR3 protein: CASSKKEQGKNEKLFF

V gene: TRBV19
clone size: -
J gene: TRBJ2-2
D gene: -
CDR3 DNA: TGTGCCAGTAGTAATTGGCCGAACACCGGGGAGCTGTTTTTT
CDR3 protein: CASSNWPNTGELFF

V gene: TRBV3-1/TRBV3-2
clone size: -
J gene: TRBJ1-5
D gene: -
CDR3 DNA: TGTGCCAGCAGCCAAGTGGACACCGGGCCCCAGCATTTT
CDR3 protein: CASSQVDTGPQHF

V gene: TRBV4-3
clone size: -
J gene: TRBJ2-3
D gene: -
CDR3 DNA: TGCGCCAGCAGCCAAGATCAGTATTCTAGCACAGATACGCAGTATTTT
CDR3 protein: CASSQDQYSSTDTQYF

V gene: TRBV6-6
clone size: -
J gene: TRBJ2-5
D gene: -
CDR3 DNA: TGTGCCAGCATTACCGGGCCCGGGGGAGAGACCCAGTACTTC
CDR3 protein: CASITGPGGETQYF

V gene: TRBV5-1
clone size: once
J gene: TRBJ2-3
D gene: TRBD2
CDR3 DNA: TGCGCCAGCAGCTCCCTCGGGAGCGGGGAAACTAGCACAGATACGCAGTATTTT
CDR3 protein: CASSSLGSGETSTDTQYF

V gene: TRBV28
clone size: -
J gene: TRBJ1-1
D gene: TRBD1
CDR3 DNA: TGTGCCAGCAGTTTCCCGCGGGACAGGGGGAACCGGGGCACTGAAGCTTTCTTT
CDR3 protein: CASSFPRDRGNRGTEAFF

V gene: TRBV2
clone size: -
J gene: TRBJ1-4
D gene: -
CDR3 DNA: TGTGCCAGCAGTGACTCCCTGACAGCGAATAATGAAAAACTGTTTTTT
CDR3 protein: CASSDSLTANNEKLFF

V gene: TRBV19
clone size: -
J gene: TRBJ1-5
D gene: -
CDR3 DNA: TGTGCCAGTAGTTCCGCGACGGGGTCATGGCAGCCCCAGCATTTT
CDR3 protein: CASSSATGSWQPQHF

V gene: TRBV7-9
clone size: -
J gene: TRBJ1-1
D gene: TRBD1
CDR3 DNA: TGTGCCAGCAGCTTAGAGAGGGGGCAGAACACTGAAGCTTTCTTT
CDR3 protein: CASSLERGQNTEAFF

V gene: TRBV6-4
clone size: -
J gene: TRBJ1-2
D gene: TRBD1
CDR3 DNA: TGTGCCAGCAGTGACTCTTTTTCCCATTCAGGGGGAGGCTACACCTTC
CDR3 protein: CASSDSFSHSGGGYTF

V gene: TRBV7-2
clone size: -
J gene: TRBJ2-7
D gene: TRBD2
CDR3 DNA: TGTGCCAGCAGCGCACTAGCGGGAGTTGGCGAGCAGTACTTC
CDR3 protein: CASSALAGVGEQYF

V gene: TRBV6-5
clone size: once
J gene: TRBJ1-6
D gene: TRBD1
CDR3 DNA: TGTGCCAGCAGTCGACAGGGTGTGAATTCACCCCTCCACTTT
CDR3 protein: CASSRQGVNSPLHF